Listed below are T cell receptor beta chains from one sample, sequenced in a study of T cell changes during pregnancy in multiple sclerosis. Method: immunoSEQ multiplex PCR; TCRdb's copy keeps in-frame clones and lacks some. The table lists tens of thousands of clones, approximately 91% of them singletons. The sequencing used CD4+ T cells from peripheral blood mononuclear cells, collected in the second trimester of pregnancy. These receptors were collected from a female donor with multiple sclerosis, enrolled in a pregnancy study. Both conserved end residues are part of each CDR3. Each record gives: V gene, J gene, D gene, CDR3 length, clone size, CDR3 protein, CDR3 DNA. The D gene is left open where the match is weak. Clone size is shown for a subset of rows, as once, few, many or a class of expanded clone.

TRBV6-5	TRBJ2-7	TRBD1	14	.	CASRRDRSYYEQYF	TGTGCCAGCCGAAGGGACAGATCATACTACGAGCAGTACTTC
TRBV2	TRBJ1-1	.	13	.	CASTVERESEAFF	TGTGCCAGCACTGTCGAAAGGGAGTCTGAAGCTTTCTTT
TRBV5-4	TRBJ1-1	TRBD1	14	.	CASSLGGEGQWAFF	TGTGCCAGCAGCTTGGGGGGTGAGGGACAGTGGGCTTTCTTT
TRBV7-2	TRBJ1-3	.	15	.	CASSWISTAGNTIYF	TGTGCCAGCAGCTGGATATCGACAGCCGGAAACACCATATATTTT
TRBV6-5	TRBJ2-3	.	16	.	CASSSGVTGLADTQYF	TGTGCCAGCAGTTCCGGCGTTACAGGGCTCGCAGATACGCAGTATTTT
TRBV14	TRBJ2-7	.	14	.	CASSQDLGQTEQYF	TGTGCCAGCAGCCAAGATTTAGGACAGACCGAGCAGTACTTC
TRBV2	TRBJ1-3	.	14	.	CASSDKTVGNTIYF	TGTGCCAGCAGCGATAAGACAGTTGGAAACACCATATATTTT
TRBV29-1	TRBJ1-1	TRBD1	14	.	CSVGGRGLNTEAFF	TGCAGCGTTGGGGGCAGGGGGTTGAACACTGAAGCTTTCTTT
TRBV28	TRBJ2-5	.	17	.	CASSAPGSQGLRETQYF	TGTGCCAGCAGTGCCCCAGGCTCTCAGGGGTTAAGGGAGACCCAGTACTTC
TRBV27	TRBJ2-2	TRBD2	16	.	CASSYLAGGSAGELFF	TGTGCCAGCAGTTATTTAGCGGGAGGTTCGGCCGGGGAGCTGTTTTTT
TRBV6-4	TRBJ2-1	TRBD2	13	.	CASSELAGGLKLF	TGTGCCAGCAGTGAACTAGCGGGGGGCCTTAAGCTCTTC
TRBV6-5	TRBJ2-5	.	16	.	CASSYSGASLQETQYF	TGTGCCAGCAGTTACTCGGGGGCCTCGTTACAAGAGACCCAGTACTTC
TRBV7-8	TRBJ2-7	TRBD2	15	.	CASSLILAGSYEQYF	TGTGCCAGCAGCTTAATACTAGCGGGAAGCTACGAGCAGTACTTC
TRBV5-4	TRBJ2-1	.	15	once	CASSSNRGGIDEQFF	TGTGCCAGCAGCTCAAACAGGGGGGGGATCGATGAGCAGTTCTTC
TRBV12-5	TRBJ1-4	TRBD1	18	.	CASGFLPSTGGIGEKLFF	TGTGCTAGTGGTTTTTTACCCTCGACAGGGGGAATTGGCGAAAAACTGTTTTTT
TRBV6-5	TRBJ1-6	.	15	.	CASSYAGQTISPLHF	TGTGCCAGCAGTTACGCAGGACAGACTATATCACCCCTCCACTTT
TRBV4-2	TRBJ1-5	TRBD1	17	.	CASSTSATGAVNQPQHF	TGTGCCAGCAGCACCTCAGCGACAGGGGCGGTAAATCAGCCCCAGCATTTT
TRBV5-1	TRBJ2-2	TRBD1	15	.	CASSFQTGGTGELFF	TGCGCCAGCAGCTTTCAGACAGGGGGCACCGGGGAGCTGTTTTTT
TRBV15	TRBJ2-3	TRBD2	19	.	CATSRDLRLAGGPTDTQYF	TGTGCCACCAGCAGAGATCTCAGACTAGCGGGGGGCCCCACAGATACGCAGTATTTT
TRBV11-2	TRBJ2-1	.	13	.	CASSLPRGGDQFF	TGTGCCAGCAGCTTACCCCGTGGCGGAGATCAGTTCTTC
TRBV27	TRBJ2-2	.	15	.	CASSPLATNTGELFF	TGTGCCAGCAGCCCACTAGCTACGAACACCGGGGAGCTGTTTTTT
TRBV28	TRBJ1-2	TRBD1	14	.	CASSPGQGFYGYTF	TGTGCCAGCAGTCCGGGACAGGGGTTCTATGGCTACACCTTC
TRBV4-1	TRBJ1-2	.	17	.	CASSQERSRSSNYGYTF	TGCGCCAGCAGCCAAGAACGTAGCCGGTCATCCAACTATGGCTACACCTTC
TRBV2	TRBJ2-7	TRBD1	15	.	CASSVGQVSSYEQYF	TGTGCCAGCAGTGTTGGACAGGTTAGCTCCTACGAGCAGTACTTC
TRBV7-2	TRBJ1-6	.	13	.	CASSLPIGSPLHF	TGTGCCAGCAGCTTACCGATCGGTTCACCCCTCCACTTT
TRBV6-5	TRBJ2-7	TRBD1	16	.	CASSYSPGTGAYEQYF	TGTGCCAGCAGTTACTCACCCGGGACAGGGGCCTACGAGCAGTACTTC
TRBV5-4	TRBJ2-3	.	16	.	CASSFGGSASTDTQYF	TGTGCCAGCAGCTTCGGGGGATCCGCTAGCACAGATACGCAGTATTTT
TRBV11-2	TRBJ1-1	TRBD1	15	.	CASSSLGQGEGWAFF	TGTGCCAGCAGCTCCCTCGGACAGGGGGAGGGGTGGGCTTTCTTT
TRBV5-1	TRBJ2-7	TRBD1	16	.	CASSPSLDRGSYEQYF	TGCGCCAGCAGCCCCTCCTTGGACAGGGGCTCTTACGAGCAGTACTTC
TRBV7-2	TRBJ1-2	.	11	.	CASSPAIDYTF	TGTGCCAGCAGCCCCGCTATAGACTACACCTTC
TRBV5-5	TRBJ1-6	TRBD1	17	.	CASSSQGAANYNSPLHF	TGTGCCAGCAGCTCCCAGGGGGCGGCGAATTATAATTCACCCCTCCACTTT
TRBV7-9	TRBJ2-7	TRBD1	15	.	CASSEHDRGLYEQYF	TGTGCCAGCAGCGAACATGACAGGGGGCTCTACGAGCAGTACTTC
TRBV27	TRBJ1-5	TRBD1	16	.	CASSRPLGTEFQPQHF	TGTGCCAGCAGTCGCCCGTTGGGGACAGAGTTTCAGCCCCAGCATTTT
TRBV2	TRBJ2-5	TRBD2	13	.	CASIAGLAGTQYF	TGTGCCAGCATAGCGGGACTAGCAGGGACCCAGTACTTC
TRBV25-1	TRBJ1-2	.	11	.	CASSETLGYTF	TGTGCCAGCAGTGAAACTCTTGGCTACACCTTC
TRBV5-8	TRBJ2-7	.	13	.	CASSLAESYEQYF	TGTGCCAGCAGCTTGGCAGAATCCTACGAGCAGTACTTC
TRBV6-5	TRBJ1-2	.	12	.	CASRLQGYGYTF	TGTGCCAGCAGGCTACAGGGCTATGGCTACACCTTC
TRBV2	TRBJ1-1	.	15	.	CASMRQSGSNTEAFF	TGTGCCAGCATGAGACAGTCGGGCAGTAACACTGAAGCTTTCTTT
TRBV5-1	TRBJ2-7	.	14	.	CASSSSGQPYEQYF	TGCGCCAGCAGCTCCTCCGGACAGCCCTACGAGCAGTACTTC
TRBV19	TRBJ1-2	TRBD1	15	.	CASRPGQGAGDGYTF	TGTGCCAGTAGGCCGGGACAGGGGGCGGGCGATGGCTACACCTTC
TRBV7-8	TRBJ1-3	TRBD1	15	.	CASSSGQGAGNTIYF	TGTGCCAGCAGCTCTGGACAGGGGGCTGGAAACACCATATATTTT
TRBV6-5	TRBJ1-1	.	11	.	CASRKFYEAFF	TGTGCCAGCAGGAAGTTCTATGAAGCTTTCTTT
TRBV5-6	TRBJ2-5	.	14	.	CASSPITSRETQYF	TGTGCCAGCAGCCCAATTACTAGCCGGGAGACCCAGTACTTC
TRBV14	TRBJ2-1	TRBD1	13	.	CASSLQGRGGQFF	TGTGCCAGCAGCTTACAGGGGAGAGGGGGGCAGTTCTTC
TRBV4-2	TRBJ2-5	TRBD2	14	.	CASSQAGGPETQYF	TGTGCCAGCAGCCAAGCGGGGGGGCCAGAGACCCAGTACTTC
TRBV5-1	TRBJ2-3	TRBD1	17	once	CASSPQGQLTPTDTQYF	TGCGCCAGCAGCCCGCAGGGACAGCTGACCCCCACAGATACGCAGTATTTT
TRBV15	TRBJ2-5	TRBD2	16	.	CATSRSAGVVKQTQYF	TGTGCCACCAGCAGGTCTGCGGGGGTCGTAAAGCAGACCCAGTACTTC